The T cell receptor beta chain described here comes from a study of blood T cell repertoires in COVID-19. As for the study in general: Sources were T cells, B-cell-depleted T cells, or PBMCs; the material itself was cDNA or gDNA.

The CDR3 contains 16 residues. Per germline, CDR1 KGHSH and CDR2 LQKENI. Between the trimmed V and J ends, which lost 5 bases and 0 bases, there was a span of 14 bases. The table came from immunoSEQ multiplex PCR; TCRdb's copy has only in-frame clones and leaves some out. The table includes approximately 59,000 clones, about 83% detected once. This clonotype was sampled from a woman aged 80 or over with acute or convalescent COVID-19. The sequenced sample consisted of peripheral blood. The chain carries TRBV18 and TRBJ1-3; no definite D call. The CDR3 loop reads CASSTEILSSGNTIYF. CDR3 in DNA: TGTGCCAGCTCAACAGAAATATTGAGCTCTGGAAACACCATATATTTT.